Only a few counts were recorded for the clone carrying this TCR beta chain. Antigen: not known. Sequencing followed a ViraFEST assay step that expanded antigen-specific CD4+ T cells with viral peptide pools. Subsequent to approximately 9 days of culture, CD4+ T cells were isolated. The healthy vaccine recipients, who had no prior SARS-CoV-2 infection, showed negative nucleocapsid antibodies. After about 2 million PBMC were placed in each well, they were cultured with about 10 IU/ml IL-2 and approximately 10 ug/ml peptides. IL-2 medium was substituted for half the medium on days 3 and 7. CDR1 and CDR2 (germline): SGDLS, YYNGEE. The CDR3 is 12 amino acids. Deletions cut 3 bases from V and 5 bases from J, with 9 bases between. The data originate from a study of vaccination effects on CD4 cells after COVID-19. Study as a whole: Vaccine administered to participants consisted of two doses of either BNT162b2 or mRNA-1273.

Method: immunoSEQ multiplex PCR; TCRdb's copy keeps in-frame clones and lacks some. The repertoire holds some 52,000 clones, with more than 75% as singletons. This specimen was CD4+ T cells from PBMCs cultured with HCoV-OC43 spike peptides, taken before COVID-19 vaccination. Indicated subset: HCoV-OC43 spike overlapping peptide pool stimulation. The TCR comes from a human donor who received a COVID-19 vaccine. The chain couples TRBV9 to TRBJ2-7; TRBD1 is a possible D gene (6 bases). CDR3 coding DNA: TGTGCCAGCAGCGGGACAGTTGACGAGCAGTACGTC. Translating it yields CASSGTVDEQYV.